Listed below are T cell receptor beta chains from one sample, sequenced in a study of cytomegalovirus exposure and HLA in healthy donors. The repertoire was sequenced with immunoSEQ multiplex PCR; TCRdb's copy has only in-frame clones and lacks some. Here the sample spans 85,000 to 100,000 clones, 78% being singletons. The specimen was PBMCs. These receptors were taken from a woman in her 40s in good health and CMV-seropositive. Both conserved end residues are part of each CDR3. D genes are given only for firm matches. Where a row states a size, it is once, few, many or the class of an expanded clone; other rows omit it.

clone_size j_call d_call v_call cdr3_nt cdr3_aa
- TRBJ2-7 TRBD2 TRBV4-1 TGCGCCAGCAGCCAAGATCTTGGACTAGCGGGAGTTAACGAGCAGTACTTC CASSQDLGLAGVNEQYF
- TRBJ1-5 - TRBV2 TGTGCCAGCAGTGAAAATAATAGCAATCAGCCCCAGCATTTT CASSENNSNQPQHF
few TRBJ2-7 TRBD1 TRBV7-8 TGTGCCAGCAGCTTAGAGGGACAGGGAAGTTACGAGCAGTACTTC CASSLEGQGSYEQYF
- TRBJ1-5 - TRBV5-4 TGTGCCAGCAGCTTGGAGCTCAATCAGCCCCAGCATTTT CASSLELNQPQHF
- TRBJ1-2 TRBD1 TRBV11-3 TGTGCCAGCAGCCCTGGACAGGACTATGGCTACACCTTC CASSPGQDYGYTF
- TRBJ2-3 TRBD2 TRBV9 TGTGCCAGCAGCGTAGATTGGGCTAGCGGGGCCCAAGATACGCAGTATTTT CASSVDWASGAQDTQYF
once TRBJ2-1 TRBD2 TRBV20-1 TGCAGTGCTCTTAGCGGGAGCAGACGTCTCTTC CSALSGSRRLF
- TRBJ1-1 TRBD1 TRBV27 TGTGCCAGCAGTCCAGGACAGGCGAACACTGAAGCTTTCTTT CASSPGQANTEAFF
- TRBJ2-3 - TRBV7-2 TGTGCCAGCAGCTTAGTATGGCTTGGAGCAGATACGCAGTATTTT CASSLVWLGADTQYF
- TRBJ1-1 TRBD1 TRBV18 TGTGCCAGCTCACCACCGGGGGACAGTTACTGGAACACTGAAGCTTTCTTT CASSPPGDSYWNTEAFF
- TRBJ2-7 TRBD1 TRBV28 TGTGCCAGCAGTTTCATAGGACAGGCAGCCTACGAGCAGTACTTC CASSFIGQAAYEQYF
- TRBJ2-3 TRBD1 TRBV5-1 TGCGCCAGCAGCTTGAGGGGGCGCGCAGATACGCAGTATTTT CASSLRGRADTQYF
- TRBJ2-1 TRBD2 TRBV11-2 TGTGCCAGCAGCGCCCTAGCGGGCTACAATGAGCAGTTCTTC CASSALAGYNEQFF
few TRBJ2-1 TRBD2 TRBV19 TGTGCCAGTAGTATCTCGGGGGGCTCCTACAATGAGCAGTTCTTC CASSISGGSYNEQFF
few TRBJ2-1 TRBD2 TRBV6-5 TGTGCCAGCAGTTTAAGTAGCGGGAGGTCCTACAATGAGCAGTTCTTC CASSLSSGRSYNEQFF
- TRBJ1-2 - TRBV9 TGTGCCAGCAGCGTAGATCTGGGCGTCTCTGGCTACACCTTC CASSVDLGVSGYTF
- TRBJ2-3 - TRBV7-2 TGTGCCAGCAGCTTAAATCTCTTAGGCACAGATACGCAGTATTTT CASSLNLLGTDTQYF